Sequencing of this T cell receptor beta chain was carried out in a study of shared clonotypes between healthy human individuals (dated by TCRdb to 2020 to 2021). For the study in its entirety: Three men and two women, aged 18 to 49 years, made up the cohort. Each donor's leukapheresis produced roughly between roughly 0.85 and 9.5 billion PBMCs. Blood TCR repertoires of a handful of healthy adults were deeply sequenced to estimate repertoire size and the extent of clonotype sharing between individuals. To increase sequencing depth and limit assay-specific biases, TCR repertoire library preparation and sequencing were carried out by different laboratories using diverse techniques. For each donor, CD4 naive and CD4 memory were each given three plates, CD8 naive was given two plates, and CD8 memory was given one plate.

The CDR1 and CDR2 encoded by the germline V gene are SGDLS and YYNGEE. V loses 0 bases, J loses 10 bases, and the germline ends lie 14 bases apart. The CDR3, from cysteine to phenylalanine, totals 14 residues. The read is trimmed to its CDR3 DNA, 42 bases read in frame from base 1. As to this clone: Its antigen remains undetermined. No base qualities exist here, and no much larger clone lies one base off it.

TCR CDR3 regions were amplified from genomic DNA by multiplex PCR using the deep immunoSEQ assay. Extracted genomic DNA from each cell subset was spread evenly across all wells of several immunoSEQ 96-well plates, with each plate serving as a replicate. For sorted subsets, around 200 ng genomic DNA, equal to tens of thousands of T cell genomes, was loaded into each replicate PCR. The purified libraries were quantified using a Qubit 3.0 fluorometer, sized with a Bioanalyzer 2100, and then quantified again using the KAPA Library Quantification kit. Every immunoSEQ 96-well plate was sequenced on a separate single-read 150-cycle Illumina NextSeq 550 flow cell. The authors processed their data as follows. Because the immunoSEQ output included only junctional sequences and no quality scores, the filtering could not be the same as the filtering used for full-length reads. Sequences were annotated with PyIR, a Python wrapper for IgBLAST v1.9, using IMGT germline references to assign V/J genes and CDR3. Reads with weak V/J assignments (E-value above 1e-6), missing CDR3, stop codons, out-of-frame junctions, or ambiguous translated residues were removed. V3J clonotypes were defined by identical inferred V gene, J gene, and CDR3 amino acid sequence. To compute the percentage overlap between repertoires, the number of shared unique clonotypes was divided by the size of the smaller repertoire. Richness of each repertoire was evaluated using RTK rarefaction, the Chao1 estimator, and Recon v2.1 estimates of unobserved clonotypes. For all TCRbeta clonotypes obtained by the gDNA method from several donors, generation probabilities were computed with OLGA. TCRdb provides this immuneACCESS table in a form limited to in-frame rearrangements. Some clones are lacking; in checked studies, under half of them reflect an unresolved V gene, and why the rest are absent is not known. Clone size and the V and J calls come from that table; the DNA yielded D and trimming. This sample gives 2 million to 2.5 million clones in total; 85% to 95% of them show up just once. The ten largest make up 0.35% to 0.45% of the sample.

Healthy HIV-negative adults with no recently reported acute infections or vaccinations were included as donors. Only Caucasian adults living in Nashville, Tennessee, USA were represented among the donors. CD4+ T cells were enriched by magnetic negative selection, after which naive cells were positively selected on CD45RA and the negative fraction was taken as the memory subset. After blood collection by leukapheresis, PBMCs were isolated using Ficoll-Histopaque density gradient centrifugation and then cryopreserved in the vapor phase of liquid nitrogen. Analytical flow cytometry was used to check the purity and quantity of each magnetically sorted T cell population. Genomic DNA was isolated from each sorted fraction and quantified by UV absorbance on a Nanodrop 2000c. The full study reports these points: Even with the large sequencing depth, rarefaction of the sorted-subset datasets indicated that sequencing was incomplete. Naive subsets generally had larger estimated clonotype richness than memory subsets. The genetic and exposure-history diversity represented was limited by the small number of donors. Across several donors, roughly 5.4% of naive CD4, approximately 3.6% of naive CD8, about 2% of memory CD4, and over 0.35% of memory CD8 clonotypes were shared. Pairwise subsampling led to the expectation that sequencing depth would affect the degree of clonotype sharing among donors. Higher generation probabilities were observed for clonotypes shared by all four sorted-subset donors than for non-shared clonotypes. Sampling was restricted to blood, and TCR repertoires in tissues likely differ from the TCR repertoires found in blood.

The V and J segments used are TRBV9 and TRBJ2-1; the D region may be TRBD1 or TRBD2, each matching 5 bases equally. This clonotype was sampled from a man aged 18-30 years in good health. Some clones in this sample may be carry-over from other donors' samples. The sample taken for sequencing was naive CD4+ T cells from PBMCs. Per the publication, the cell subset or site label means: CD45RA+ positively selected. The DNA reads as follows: TGTGCCAGCAGCGTAGGGGACCTCAGGTTAGAGCAGTTCTTC. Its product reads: CASSVGDLRLEQFF.